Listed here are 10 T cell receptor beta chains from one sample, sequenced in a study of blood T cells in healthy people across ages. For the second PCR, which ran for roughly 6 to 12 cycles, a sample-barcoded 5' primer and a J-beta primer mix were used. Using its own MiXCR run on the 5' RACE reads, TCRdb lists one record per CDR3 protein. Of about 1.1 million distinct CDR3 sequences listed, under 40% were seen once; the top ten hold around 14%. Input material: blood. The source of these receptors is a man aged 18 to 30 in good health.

CDR3 bases: TGCGCCAGCGGCCAACTCACAGACACCTATGGCTACACCTTC. This gives the protein CASGQLTDTYGYTF. The gene calls are TRBV5-1 and TRBJ1-2; D is undetermined. CDR1 is SGHRS and CDR2 is YFSETQ in the germline V gene. The ends were cut back, 7 bases at V and 4 bases at J, with 17 bases in the middle. The CDR3 is made up of 14 amino acids.

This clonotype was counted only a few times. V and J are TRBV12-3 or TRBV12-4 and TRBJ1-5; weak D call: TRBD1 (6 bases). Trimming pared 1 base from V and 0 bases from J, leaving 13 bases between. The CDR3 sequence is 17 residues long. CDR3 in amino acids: CASSLDQGSISNQPQHF. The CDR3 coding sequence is TGTGCCAGCAGTTTAGATCAGGGGAGTATTAGCAATCAGCCCCAGCATTTT.

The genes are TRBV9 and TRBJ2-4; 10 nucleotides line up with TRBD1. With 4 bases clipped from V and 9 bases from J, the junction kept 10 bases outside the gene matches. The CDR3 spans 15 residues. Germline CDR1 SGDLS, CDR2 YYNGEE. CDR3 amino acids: CASSSTGGLLGIQYF. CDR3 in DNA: TGTGCCAGCAGCTCGACAGGGGGCCTGTTAGGCATTCAGTACTTC.

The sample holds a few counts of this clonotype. CDR3 coding DNA: TGCGCCAGCACCTCACCCGGAAGTCAGGCCTACAATGAGCAGTTCTTC. This gives the protein CASTSPGSQAYNEQFF. The gene calls are TRBV4-1 and TRBJ2-1; D remains ambiguous. Looked up from germline, CDR1 is MGHRA and CDR2 is YSYEKL. The CDR3 spans 16 residues. The V end lost 7 bases, the J end lost 2 bases, and 18 bases lay between the germline ends.

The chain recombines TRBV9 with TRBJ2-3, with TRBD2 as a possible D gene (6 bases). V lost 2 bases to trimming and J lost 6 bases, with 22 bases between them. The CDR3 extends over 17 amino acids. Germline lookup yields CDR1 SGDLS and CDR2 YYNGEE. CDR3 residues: CASSVDIISGTSDTQYF. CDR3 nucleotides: TGTGCCAGCAGCGTCGATATCATTAGCGGAACATCGGATACGCAGTATTTT.

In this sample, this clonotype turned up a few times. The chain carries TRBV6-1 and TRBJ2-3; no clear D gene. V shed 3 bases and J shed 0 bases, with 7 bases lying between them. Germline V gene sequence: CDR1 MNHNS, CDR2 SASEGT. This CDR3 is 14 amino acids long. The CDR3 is CASSEAASTDTQYF. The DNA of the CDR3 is TGTGCCAGCAGTGAGGCAGCCAGCACAGATACGCAGTATTTT.

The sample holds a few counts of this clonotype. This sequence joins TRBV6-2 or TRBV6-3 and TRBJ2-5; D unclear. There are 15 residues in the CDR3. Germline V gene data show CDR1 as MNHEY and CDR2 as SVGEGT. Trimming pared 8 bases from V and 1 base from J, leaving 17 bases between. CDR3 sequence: CASHGVGVGQETQYF. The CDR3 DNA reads TGTGCCAGCCACGGTGTAGGTGTCGGCCAAGAGACCCAGTACTTC.

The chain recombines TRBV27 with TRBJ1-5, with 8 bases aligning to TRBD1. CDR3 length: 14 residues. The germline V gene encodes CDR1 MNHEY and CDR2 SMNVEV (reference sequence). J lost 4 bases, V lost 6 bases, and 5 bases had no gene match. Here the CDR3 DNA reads TGTGCCAGCAGGAGGACAGGGATGAATCAGCCCCAGCATTTT. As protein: CASRRTGMNQPQHF.

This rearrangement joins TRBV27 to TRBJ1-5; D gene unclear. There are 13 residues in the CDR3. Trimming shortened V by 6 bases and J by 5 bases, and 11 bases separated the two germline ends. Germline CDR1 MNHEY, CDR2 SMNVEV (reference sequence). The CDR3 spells CASRGSPHQPQHF. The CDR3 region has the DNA TGTGCCAGCAGGGGATCCCCTCATCAGCCCCAGCATTTT.

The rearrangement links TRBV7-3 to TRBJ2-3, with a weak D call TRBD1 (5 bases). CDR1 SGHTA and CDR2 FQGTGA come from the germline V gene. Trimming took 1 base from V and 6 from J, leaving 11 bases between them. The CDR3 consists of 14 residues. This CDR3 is CASSLRSGFDTQYF. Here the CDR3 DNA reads TGTGCCAGCAGCTTAAGGTCAGGGTTCGATACGCAGTATTTT.